A single sample is the source of the 9 T cell receptor beta chains below, sequenced in a study of cytomegalovirus exposure and HLA in healthy donors. Primers: 60 Vbeta forward and 13 Jbeta reverse. TCRdb's copy holds only in-frame clones and misses some; the assay was immunoSEQ multiplex PCR. This table holds about 130,000 clones, around 79% found once. The sequenced sample was PBMCs. These receptor sequences come from a woman between 35 and 50 years old in good health and CMV-seropositive.

This chain links TRBV5-4 with TRBJ2-5; 7 bases agree with TRBD1. Trimming removed 4 bases from V and 1 base from J; junction bases left unmatched: 7. Per germline, CDR1 SGHNT and CDR2 YYREEE (reference sequence). This CDR3 is 15 amino acids long. The CDR3 spells CASSPRRTGQETQYF. CDR3 sequence (DNA): TGTGCCAGCAGCCCCCGACGGACAGGCCAAGAGACCCAGTACTTC.

This chain links TRBV5-1 with TRBJ1-2, with 8 bases lining up with TRBD1. CDR1 and CDR2 (germline): SGHRS, YFSETQ. The ends lost 0 bases at V and 6 bases at J; junction bases unmatched: 10. The CDR3 is made up of 16 amino acids. The CDR3 nucleotides read TGCGCCAGCAGCTTGGCCGGAGGGACACAGGGGGATGGCTACACCTTC. This encodes CASSLAGGTQGDGYTF.

This sequence joins TRBV18 and TRBJ2-7, with D possibly TRBD1 on 6 matching bases. Germline V gives CDR1 KGHSH, CDR2 LQKENI. V was shortened by 8 bases and J by 5 bases, with 16 bases between the two germline ends. The CDR3 extends over 13 amino acids. DNA for the CDR3: TGTGCCAGCCGTGGACAGCCAGAGAACGAGCAGTACTTC. It specifies CASRGQPENEQYF.

CDR3 residues: CASSPSSGGKAFF. CDR3 DNA: TGTGCCAGCAGCCCGTCGAGCGGGGGAAAAGCTTTCTTT. The chain uses TRBV13 and TRBJ1-1; tentatively, D is TRBD1 (5 bases). Germline V CDR1 and CDR2: PRHDT, FYEKMQ (reference sequence). The CDR3 totals 13 residues. The germline V and J ends were trimmed by 5 bases and 9 bases, with 16 bases remaining between them.

The chain is built from TRBV5-1 and TRBJ2-2; 7 bases map to TRBD1. Losses at the gene ends were 4 bases for V and 2 bases for J; bases not matched to a gene: 2. The CDR3 is 14 amino acids. The germline CDR1 and CDR2 sequences are SGHRS and YFSETQ. DNA for the CDR3: TGCGCCAGCAGCAGGGACAGTAACACCGGGGAGCTGTTTTTT. As protein: CASSRDSNTGELFF.

This rearrangement joins TRBV6-6 to TRBJ2-1; D is uncertain. V was pared by 4 bases and J by 9 bases, with 7 bases between. The CDR3 runs 11 residues. Germline V gene sequence: CDR1 MNHNY, CDR2 SVGAGI (reference sequence). The CDR3 nucleotides are TGTGCCAGCAGTTTGACAAGTGAGCAGTTCTTC. Translated: CASSLTSEQFF.

J is TRBJ1-1 and V is TRBV4-1; the D is unclear. This CDR3 spans 13 amino acids. V lost 0 bases to trimming and J lost 4 bases, with 6 bases between them. Germline assignment: CDR1 MGHRA and CDR2 YSYEKL. CDR3 sequence (DNA): TGCGCCAGCAGCCAAGATACGGGCACTGAAGCTTTCTTT. Translating it yields CASSQDTGTEAFF.

The genes are TRBV4-3 and TRBJ2-7, with 16 bases fitting TRBD2. The J segment lost 4 bases and the V segment lost 3 bases, leaving 9 bases of the junction unmatched. Germline CDR1 reads LGHNA; CDR2 reads YSLEER. There are 18 residues in the CDR3. The chain's CDR3 is CASSQAGTSGRAGYEQYF. The CDR3 nucleotides are TGCGCCAGCAGCCAGGCTGGGACTAGCGGGAGGGCCGGGTACGAGCAGTACTTC.

The chain joins TRBV29-1 to TRBJ2-7; D is unclear. The CDR3 runs to 12 residues. Germline-derived CDR1 and CDR2 are SQVTM and ANQGSEA. Trimming pared 7 bases from V and 2 bases from J, leaving 12 bases between. This CDR3 is CSASSPAYEQYF. Here the CDR3 DNA reads TGCAGCGCTTCTTCCCCCGCCTACGAGCAGTACTTC.